This entry concerns a single T cell receptor beta chain. By sample share, this clonotype is medium-sized (0.01 to 0.1%). Its antigen is still unknown. Base qualities are not provided; no much larger clone lies one nucleotide away. The sample comes from a study of Graves' ophthalmopathy and Graves' hyperthyroidism (dated by TCRdb to the late 2010s). For the wider study: Peripheral blood was collected before any treatment was given, at the time of initial diagnosis. In total, 135 blood samples were TCR-sequenced: fewer than 50 ophthalmopathy, approximately 80 hyperthyroidism and some 17 hyperthyroidism-to-ophthalmopathy patients. To explore V-J signatures that separate ophthalmopathy from hyperthyroidism, a discovery set of 95 to 100 patients was enrolled, consisting of 43 with ophthalmopathy and about 60 with stable hyperthyroidism. In roughly six hyperthyroidism patients, the T-cell repertoire of thyroid tissue was compared with the T-cell repertoire of blood. For training and testing, the 80 to 100 patients in the discovery cohort were randomly divided in a 7:3 ratio. After sampling, hyperthyroidism patients received methimazole starting at 30 mg daily, and ophthalmopathy patients received high-dose intravenous methylprednisolone. TCR beta repertoire signatures were used to distinguish Graves' ophthalmopathy from Graves' hyperthyroidism and to predict progression to ophthalmopathy. An independent validation cohort was composed of roughly 18 hyperthyroidism patients and 17 patients who later progressed from hyperthyroidism to ophthalmopathy. General study outcomes and caveats: Sample size was not predetermined statistically, and investigators were not blinded to group allocation. Most of the expanded thyroid clonotypes with a frequency above 0.001 were also detected in blood, and it was suggested that the thyroid immune response may be reflected by blood repertoires. In validation, the model predicted ophthalmopathy progression with 55% to 71% sensitivity and roughly 78% specificity; approximately 12 predicted patients were CT-confirmed with GO in a median of about 6.2 months. In cross-validation, the 13-signature model distinguished ophthalmopathy from stable hyperthyroidism with just over 85% sensitivity and approximately 81% specificity, and in the test set the corresponding values were roughly 80% and 76%.

Germline trimming amounts to 5 bases on V and 9 bases on J, with 11 as the count of junction bases outside the gene matches. Measured from the cysteine to the phenylalanine, the CDR3 is 16 residues long. Solely the CDR3 DNA is kept, with 48 bases framed from the first base. The germline V gene gives CDR1 as MNHNS and CDR2 as SASEGT. For repertoire sequencing, TCR beta CDR3 regions were amplified from RNA transcripts. The first round was an RT-PCR using HTBI primers with the Qiagen OneStep RT-PCR kit, and this first round was followed by a second-round multiplex PCR, then size selection and purification. The libraries underwent paired-end sequencing with 100 bp reads on an Illumina HiSeq2000. The study's own analysis went as follows. SOAPnuke was used for read processing, and reads with adapters, uncalled bases, a mean Phred below 15, or no exact constant-primer or identifier match were discarded. High-quality paired reads were merged with COPE v1.2.5. Clonotypes were defined as unique nucleotide sequences and were aligned to IMGT TRB V, D and J references using MiTCR v1.1. Only V-J combinations with frequency above 0.0001 were analysed, covering around 99% of repertoires. For each V-J combination, a TCR clonal expansion and chaos score was defined as F50 clonal expansion divided by the chaos observed in the TCRdist matrix. Welch's t-statistics and random forest were used to reduce the features to about 14 V-J combinations, which were then used as input to a naive Bayes classifier. The similarity between thyroid and blood repertoires was quantified using the Morisita-Horn index. The public reads were reanalyzed by TCRdb: fastp trimming at Q25, MiXCR alignment, in-frame beta chains only. Records with the same CDR3 protein are collapsed into one entry carrying the most frequent genes and DNA. The V and J calls reflect TCRdb's pipeline rather than the authors' work. Here the sample has about 480,000 distinct CDR3 sequences; 14% occur a single time. Of the sample, 9.5% to 10% falls within the top ten clones.

Patients with ophthalmopathy had moderately to severely active disease, with a Clinical Activity Score of 3 or more, a NOSPECS grade of 4 or more, and a disease duration of less than 3 months. Patients with other autoimmune diseases, uncontrolled infections, pregnancy or lactation were excluded. Clinical symptoms, serum thyroxine, TRAb, thyroid ultrasound and orbital computed tomography were used for diagnosis. Ficoll-Paque density gradient centrifugation was used to isolate PBMCs from about 10 ml of fresh peripheral blood. Trizol reagent was used to extract the total RNA, and its quality was then checked on an Agilent 2100 Bioanalyzer.

The V and J genes are TRBV6-1 and TRBJ2-4, and 12 junctional nucleotides match TRBD1. Sample: blood. The sequence came from a woman aged 30 to 39 with Graves' ophthalmopathy. Donor details come from another sample of the same person, matched by shared clones. The nucleotide sequence reads as follows: TGTGCCAGCAGTCAAACCGCGGGACAGGGGGCAAGCATTCAGTACTTC. This codes for CASSQTAGQGASIQYF.